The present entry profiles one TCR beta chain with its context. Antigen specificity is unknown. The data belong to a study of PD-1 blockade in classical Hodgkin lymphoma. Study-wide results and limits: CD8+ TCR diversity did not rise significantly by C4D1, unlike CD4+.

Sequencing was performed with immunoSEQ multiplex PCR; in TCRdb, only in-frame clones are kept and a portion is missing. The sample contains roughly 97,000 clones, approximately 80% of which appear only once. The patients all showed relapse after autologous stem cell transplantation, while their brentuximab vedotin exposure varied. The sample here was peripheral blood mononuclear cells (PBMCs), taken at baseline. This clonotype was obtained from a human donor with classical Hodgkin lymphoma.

CDR3 nucleotides: TGTGCCAGCAGTGCCCCCTCCGAGACAGGGGGAAGAGGCTACACCTTC. Its translation: CASSAPSETGGRGYTF. This chain uses TRBV28 with TRBJ1-2; 9 nucleotides match TRBD1. CDR1 MDHEN and CDR2 SYDVKM come from the germline V gene. The ends lost 5 bases at V and 8 bases at J; junction bases unmatched: 15. The CDR3 sequence is 16 residues long.